Sequencing of this TCR beta chain was carried out in a study of T cell responses to AZD1222 COVID-19 vaccine. On the study more broadly: Pooling covered second doses at about 4 or about 12 weeks. Findings of the study overall: Sampling that yielded the repertoires occurred only after the peak T cell response.

On this clone: Its antigen is unidentified.

The protocol was immunoSEQ multiplex PCR, while the TCRdb copy is restricted to in-frame clones and leaves out a portion. The sample shows roughly 140,000 clones, about 90% of them seen only once. Trimming took 4 bases from V and 12 from J, leaving 16 bases between them. The CDR3 covers 12 residues. The TCR originated in an adult in good health. This sequence joins TRBV5-3 and TRBJ1-2; TRBD1 is a possible D gene (6 bases). TRBV5-3 is labeled an ORF, and its function is uncertain. The sample in question was peripheral blood, obtained on day 0 of AZD1222 vaccination. The CDR3 spells CARSVTGRVNTF. CDR3 DNA: TGTGCCAGAAGCGTGACAGGCAGGGTCAACACCTTC.